This T cell receptor (beta chain) was identified in a study of shared clonotypes between healthy human individuals. Worth noting for this clone: Its specificity is not known.

CD45RA+ naive and CD45RA-negative memory subsets were separated from CD4+ cells. Study-wide results and caveats: Generation probability values for non-shared clonotypes were lower than those for clonotypes shared by all four donors.

The CDR3 length is 15 residues. CDR1 and CDR2 from the germline V gene are MNHEY and SMNVEV (reference sequence). The V and J ends lost 8 bases and 0 bases respectively, with 13 bases between them. At a deep level, the assay was run. Sequenced by immunoSEQ multiplex PCR; TCRdb stores in-frame clones only, minus some. The sample gives roughly 2 million clones, approximately 94% of which show up once; 0.1% to 0.15% is in the top ten. The sample taken for sequencing was naive CD4+ T cells sorted from blood. Subset noted: CD45RA+ positively selected. The clonotype originates from a man between 18 and 35 years old in good health. This chain uses TRBV27 with TRBJ2-2; D might be TRBD1 (6 bases). CDR3 bases: TGTGCCAGCGGCCGGCCAGGGGCGAACACCGGGGAGCTGTTTTTT. Protein sequence: CASGRPGANTGELFF.